This T cell receptor beta chain was recovered during a study of T cell repertoires in urothelial bladder cancer. Overall study context: Resected lesion stages: three cT0, three cTa, three cT1, three cT2+. Whole-study findings and limits: A single clone reached about 2% in benign versus up to roughly 17% in carcinoma. Benign specimens had a median approximately 11% infiltrating lymphocyte percentage.

On this clone itself: Antigen: not known.

Profiling relied on immunoSEQ multiplex PCR, and the TCRdb table lists in-frame clones only, not all of them. The data contain roughly 6,000 clones, over 55% of them seen just once; the ten biggest clones take up about an eighth. Trimming at V came to 6 bases and at J to 6 bases, leaving 11 bases not matched to a gene. The germline CDR1 and CDR2 sequences are MNHEY and SMNVEV (reference sequence). This CDR3 is built from 15 residues. Input material: tumor-infiltrating cells from bladder cancer. The chain is built from TRBV27 and TRBJ1-5; 7 nucleotides line up with TRBD1. The clonotype originates from a human donor with urothelial carcinoma. The CDR3: CASSPRDRDLQPQHF. CDR3 nucleotide sequence: TGTGCCAGCAGCCCCCGGGACAGAGACCTTCAGCCCCAGCATTTT.